This is a list of T cell receptor beta chains from one sample in a study of beta chain features in type 1 diabetes. Clones were read by immunoSEQ multiplex PCR, and TCRdb kept only the in-frame ones, dropping some. In the table there are approximately 140,000 clones, about 9.1% of which are singletons. Sequenced sample: central memory CD4+ T cells from blood. The receptor source for this set is a woman aged 40 to 55 in good health. CDR3s include the opening cysteine and the closing phenylalanine or tryptophan. Each record gives: CDR3 DNA, CDR3 protein, clone size, D gene, J gene, V gene. D genes are given only for firm matches. Some rows mark clone size as missing; the rest say once, few, many or name a class of expanded clone.

DNA: TGTGCCAGCTCACGCGGGCACGGGGGAACCTACGAGCAGTACTTC; CDR3: CASSRGHGGTYEQYF; size: -; D: -; J: TRBJ2-7; V: TRBV18
DNA: TGTGCCAGCAGCATCCCGGAACAGGGGTTTACGCAGTATTTT; CDR3: CASSIPEQGFTQYF; size: many; D: -; J: TRBJ2-3; V: TRBV21-1
DNA: TGTGCCAGCAGCTTTAGCGGGGTCTACGAGCAGTACTTC; CDR3: CASSFSGVYEQYF; size: -; D: TRBD2; J: TRBJ2-7; V: TRBV5-4
DNA: TGTGCCAGCAGTTACTCCTACTCGACAGGGTCGGAGACCCAGTACTTC; CDR3: CASSYSYSTGSETQYF; size: few; D: TRBD1; J: TRBJ2-5; V: TRBV6-5
DNA: TGTGCCAGCAGTTTATTGAAGGGGCTCGGAATCTCTGGAAACACCATATATTTT; CDR3: CASSLLKGLGISGNTIYF; size: -; D: -; J: TRBJ1-3; V: TRBV28
DNA: TGTGCCAGTACAAGGGGCCCGAACACCGGGGAGCTGTTTTTT; CDR3: CASTRGPNTGELFF; size: -; D: -; J: TRBJ2-2; V: TRBV19
DNA: TGTGCCAGCAGTAGTCAAGGACAGTTGAACACTGAAGCTTTCTTT; CDR3: CASSSQGQLNTEAFF; size: -; D: -; J: TRBJ1-1; V: TRBV6-5
DNA: TGCGCCAGCAGCCCTGAAGGGGAGGTTGGCTACACCTTC; CDR3: CASSPEGEVGYTF; size: few; D: -; J: TRBJ1-2; V: TRBV5-1
DNA: TGTGCCAGCAGCGCCCGGGACAGAGCCTACAATGAGCAGTTCTTC; CDR3: CASSARDRAYNEQFF; size: -; D: TRBD1; J: TRBJ2-1; V: TRBV9
DNA: TGTGCCAGCAGTAGCTCAAATGCGGTTAACATTCAGTACTTC; CDR3: CASSSSNAVNIQYF; size: few; D: -; J: TRBJ2-4; V: TRBV2
DNA: TGCGCCAGCAGCGAGACAGCCGTCGGGGAGCTGTTTTTT; CDR3: CASSETAVGELFF; size: -; D: -; J: TRBJ2-2; V: TRBV5-1
DNA: TGTGCCAGCAGTAGATGGACAGGGCAAGAGACCCAGTACTTC; CDR3: CASSRWTGQETQYF; size: few; D: TRBD1; J: TRBJ2-5; V: TRBV6-5
DNA: TGCGCCAGCAGCAGGGAGGGGTACCAAGAGACCCAGTACTTC; CDR3: CASSREGYQETQYF; size: -; D: TRBD2; J: TRBJ2-5; V: TRBV5-1
DNA: TGCGCCAGCAGCCCTACTAGCGGGGGCCAACCACGCACAGATACGCAGTATTTT; CDR3: CASSPTSGGQPRTDTQYF; size: -; D: TRBD2; J: TRBJ2-3; V: TRBV4-1
DNA: TGCAGCGTTGAAGTACAGTTTCAAGAGACCCAGTACTTC; CDR3: CSVEVQFQETQYF; size: -; D: -; J: TRBJ2-5; V: TRBV29-1
DNA: TGTGCCAGCAGCTTGGTATCAGGAAACTATGGCTACACCTTC; CDR3: CASSLVSGNYGYTF; size: few; D: -; J: TRBJ1-2; V: TRBV5-4
DNA: TGTGCCAGCAGCTTTAGGGGTGGCTACACCTTC; CDR3: CASSFRGGYTF; size: -; D: -; J: TRBJ1-2; V: TRBV11-2
DNA: TGTGCCAGCACTACCTCTAATTCACCCCTCCACTTT; CDR3: CASTTSNSPLHF; size: -; D: -; J: TRBJ1-6; V: TRBV27
DNA: TGTGCCAGCAGCGGGACAGGTAATTCACCCCTCCACTTT; CDR3: CASSGTGNSPLHF; size: -; D: TRBD1; J: TRBJ1-6; V: TRBV9
DNA: TGTGCCAGCAGCTTAGCCGACAGGGGGCTTTATGGCTACACCTTC; CDR3: CASSLADRGLYGYTF; size: -; D: TRBD1; J: TRBJ1-2; V: TRBV7-9
DNA: TGTGCCAGCAGTGGGGACAGTTTTATATCAACTGAAGCTTTCTTT; CDR3: CASSGDSFISTEAFF; size: -; D: TRBD1; J: TRBJ1-1; V: TRBV6-5
DNA: TGCAGCGTTGTGACAGGGGCGGCCTACAATGAGCAGTTCTTC; CDR3: CSVVTGAAYNEQFF; size: -; D: TRBD1; J: TRBJ2-1; V: TRBV29-1
DNA: TGTGCCAGCAGTCGCACTCCGGGAGGCTATGGCTACACCTTC; CDR3: CASSRTPGGYGYTF; size: -; D: -; J: TRBJ1-2; V: TRBV6-1
DNA: TGTGCCAGCAGTTTCCAGGACAGGGGATCCTACGAGCAGTACTTC; CDR3: CASSFQDRGSYEQYF; size: -; D: TRBD1; J: TRBJ2-7; V: TRBV6-1
DNA: TGCAGCGTTGAACCGAGGAGGGGCTCCTACAATGAGCAGTTCTTC; CDR3: CSVEPRRGSYNEQFF; size: few; D: -; J: TRBJ2-1; V: TRBV29-1
DNA: TGCAGCGTTAAGGACAGGGGGGTTTACAATGAGCAGTTCTTC; CDR3: CSVKDRGVYNEQFF; size: -; D: TRBD1; J: TRBJ2-1; V: TRBV29-1
DNA: TGCGCCAGTAGGACAGGACCACAAGAGACCCAGTACTTC; CDR3: CASRTGPQETQYF; size: few; D: TRBD1; J: TRBJ2-5; V: TRBV10-2
DNA: TGCGCCAGCAGCCCCGGGACAGGTTCCTACACCGGGGAGCTGTTTTTT; CDR3: CASSPGTGSYTGELFF; size: few; D: TRBD1; J: TRBJ2-2; V: TRBV5-1
DNA: TGTGCCAGCAGCTCGGGACAGGGCCAAGATACGCAGTATTTT; CDR3: CASSSGQGQDTQYF; size: -; D: TRBD1; J: TRBJ2-3; V: TRBV7-2
DNA: TGTGCCAGCAACTTAAACAGGGGGCATGGCTACACCTTC; CDR3: CASNLNRGHGYTF; size: few; D: TRBD1; J: TRBJ1-2; V: TRBV2
DNA: TGCAGCGTTGAGACAGGAATCTACGAGCAGTACTTC; CDR3: CSVETGIYEQYF; size: few; D: -; J: TRBJ2-7; V: TRBV29-1
DNA: TGTGCCAGCCGGGAGAGCTCTGGAAACACCATATATTTT; CDR3: CASRESSGNTIYF; size: few; D: -; J: TRBJ1-3; V: TRBV6-1
DNA: TGTGCCAGCCAGCGGGGGGGGATTGAGACCCAGTACTTC; CDR3: CASQRGGIETQYF; size: few; D: TRBD2; J: TRBJ2-5; V: TRBV6-5
DNA: TGTGCCAGCAGTGAACCGGGGCAAGAGACCCAGTACTTC; CDR3: CASSEPGQETQYF; size: -; D: -; J: TRBJ2-5; V: TRBV6-1
DNA: TGTGCCAGCGGCGGCAACTCGAACACCGGGGAGCTGCTTTTT; CDR3: CASGGNSNTGELLF; size: -; D: -; J: TRBJ2-2; V: TRBV7-2
DNA: TGTGCCAGCAGCTTGGACTTACGCACAGATACGCAGTATTTT; CDR3: CASSLDLRTDTQYF; size: -; D: -; J: TRBJ2-3; V: TRBV5-4
DNA: TGCGCCAGCAGAACAGGGATGAACACTGAAGCTTTCTTT; CDR3: CASRTGMNTEAFF; size: -; D: -; J: TRBJ1-1; V: TRBV5-1
DNA: TGTGCCAGCAGGCCCGGGAGGGCGGGCGGAAACACCATATATTTT; CDR3: CASRPGRAGGNTIYF; size: many; D: -; J: TRBJ1-3; V: TRBV7-9
DNA: TGTGCCAGCAGCTTTATTCAGGGTTTGGCTGGAAACACCATATATTTT; CDR3: CASSFIQGLAGNTIYF; size: -; D: -; J: TRBJ1-3; V: TRBV7-6
DNA: TGCGCCAGCAGCATGGCAGGGGGCGCCTATGGCCACACCTTC; CDR3: CASSMAGGAYGHTF; size: -; D: TRBD1; J: TRBJ1-2; V: TRBV10-2
DNA: TGTGCCAGCACCTCGTTGGCTAGCGGGGCCTACGAGCAGTACTTC; CDR3: CASTSLASGAYEQYF; size: -; D: TRBD2; J: TRBJ2-7; V: TRBV7-2
DNA: TGTGCCAGCAGGGGACTAGCGGCCGCGGGGACCCAGTACTTC; CDR3: CASRGLAAAGTQYF; size: few; D: TRBD2; J: TRBJ2-5; V: TRBV2
DNA: TGTGCCAGCAGCCCTGATCTTACTAGCTTCGGACAGTTCTTC; CDR3: CASSPDLTSFGQFF; size: many; D: -; J: TRBJ2-1; V: TRBV7-2
DNA: TGTGCCAGCAGTGAACAGGGCGGTCAGCCCCAGCATTTT; CDR3: CASSEQGGQPQHF; size: few; D: -; J: TRBJ1-5; V: TRBV6-1
DNA: TGTGCCAGCAGCTTGGCGTTCCAAGAGACCCAGTACTTC; CDR3: CASSLAFQETQYF; size: -; D: -; J: TRBJ2-5; V: TRBV5-4
DNA: TGTGCCAGCTTATCAGCGGGGGTTTCCTACAATGAGCAGTTCTTC; CDR3: CASLSAGVSYNEQFF; size: -; D: TRBD2; J: TRBJ2-1; V: TRBV2
DNA: TGTGCCAGCAGCTTAACAGGGCACAGCACAGATACGCAGTATTTT; CDR3: CASSLTGHSTDTQYF; size: few; D: -; J: TRBJ2-3; V: TRBV7-8
DNA: TGCGCCAGCAGCTTGCTCGGGACAGCTTCCTACGAGCAGTACTTC; CDR3: CASSLLGTASYEQYF; size: many; D: TRBD1; J: TRBJ2-7; V: TRBV5-1
DNA: TGCGCCAGCAGCAGGACAGGGGAGGAATCGGCTTTCTTT; CDR3: CASSRTGEESAFF; size: -; D: TRBD1; J: TRBJ1-1; V: TRBV5-1
DNA: TGTGCCAGCAGCTTTCGGGGGAAGGATACGCAGTATTTT; CDR3: CASSFRGKDTQYF; size: few; D: -; J: TRBJ2-3; V: TRBV7-2
DNA: TGTGCCAGCAGGATCGGGACAGCAGTTAACTATGGCTACACCTTC; CDR3: CASRIGTAVNYGYTF; size: few; D: TRBD1; J: TRBJ1-2; V: TRBV2
DNA: TGTGCCAGCAGCACCCCTACGGGAGGTGAAAAACTGTTTTTT; CDR3: CASSTPTGGEKLFF; size: -; D: -; J: TRBJ1-4; V: TRBV7-2
DNA: TGTGCCAGCAGCCCTCTTCGTAGCGGGGTCGCCTACAATGAGCAGTTCTTC; CDR3: CASSPLRSGVAYNEQFF; size: -; D: TRBD2; J: TRBJ2-1; V: TRBV14
DNA: TGTGCCAGCAGCTTGGCCGGGCCCAGCGGGGGAAGAGACGGGCAGTTCTTC; CDR3: CASSLAGPSGGRDGQFF; size: -; D: TRBD2; J: TRBJ2-1; V: TRBV5-6